The source of this T cell receptor (beta chain) is a study of cytomegalovirus exposure and HLA in healthy donors. Study summary: For the approximately 400 genotyped donors, approximately 83% fell within the Caucasian-associated ancestry cluster. Whole-study results and caveats: Later analysis suggested links between common viral pathogens and several top significant clusters.

CDR3 length: 15 residues. With V trimmed by 7 bases and J by 0 bases, 8 bases remained unmatched. Germline-derived CDR1 and CDR2 are MNHEY and SVGAGI. Vbeta (60) and Jbeta (13) primers were used in the PCR. The method was immunoSEQ multiplex PCR; TCRdb's version includes in-frame clones alone and lacks a portion of them. The table records roughly 100,000 clones, 12% of them present only once. This clone came up a few times. Its antigen is still unknown. The chain employs TRBV6-5 and TRBJ1-1; TRBD1 matches at 7 bases. The sample consisted of PBMCs. This clonotype was obtained from a man aged 35 to 55 in good health and CMV-seropositive. The CDR3 DNA is TGTGCCAGCAAGGGGGCAGTCGCTATGAACACTGAAGCTTTCTTT. Translated: CASKGAVAMNTEAFF.